The clone carrying this TCR beta chain showed up just once. This entry is derived from a study of T cell changes during pregnancy in multiple sclerosis. Method: immunoSEQ multiplex PCR; TCRdb's copy keeps in-frame clones and lacks some. The sample has about 100,000 clones; 90% to 95% are singletons. Germline lookup yields CDR1 SGHRS and CDR2 YFSETQ. The CDR3 runs to 15 residues. V was clipped by 4 bases and J by 3 bases, with 16 bases between them. This clonotype was obtained from a female donor with multiple sclerosis, enrolled in a pregnancy study. The V and J genes are TRBV5-1 and TRBJ1-1; tentative D call: TRBD1 (5 bases). The sequenced sample was peripheral blood, obtained before pregnancy. CDR3 sequence: CASSGRVGGDTEAFF. The CDR3 nucleotides are TGCGCCAGCAGCGGCCGGGTCGGAGGGGACACTGAAGCTTTCTTT.